This T cell receptor beta chain comes out of a study of Tregs in tolerant kidney transplant recipients. Findings and caveats of the study: For some patients, primers changed over time, blocking nucleotide-level comparison.

Some clones are missing from TCRdb's copy, which holds only in-frame ones; the method was immunoSEQ multiplex PCR. The table includes 62,000 or so clones, approximately 98% detected once. CDR1 is SGHRS, CDR2 YFSETQ, per germline. The V end lost 2 bases, the J end lost 8 bases, and 11 bases lay between the germline ends. This CDR3 comprises 13 residues. As concerns this clone: Its antigen is unidentified.

CD4+CD25+CD127- Tregs, CD4+CD25- non-Tregs, CD4 and CD8 cells were sorted. Regulatory T cells were sorted from thawed PBMCs rested overnight at 37°C with around 200 IU/ml IL-2. The sequencing used Tregs from blood, collected before the transplant. The clonotype originates from a human donor who received a combined kidney and bone marrow transplant. The J gene is TRBJ2-4, the V gene TRBV5-1; possible D gene TRBD2, 6 bases. The CDR3 nucleotides read TGCGCCAGCAGCTTTTCGTCTAGCGACATTCAGTACTTC. It is translated as CASSFSSSDIQYF. Supplemented by reference TRBV5-1 and TRBJ2-4, the full variable domain reads KAGVTQTPRYLIKTRGQQVTLSCSPISGHRSVSWYQQTPGQGLQFLFEYFSETQRNKGNFPGRFSGRQFSNSRSEMNVSTLELGDSALYLCASSFSSSDIQYFGAGTRLSVL.